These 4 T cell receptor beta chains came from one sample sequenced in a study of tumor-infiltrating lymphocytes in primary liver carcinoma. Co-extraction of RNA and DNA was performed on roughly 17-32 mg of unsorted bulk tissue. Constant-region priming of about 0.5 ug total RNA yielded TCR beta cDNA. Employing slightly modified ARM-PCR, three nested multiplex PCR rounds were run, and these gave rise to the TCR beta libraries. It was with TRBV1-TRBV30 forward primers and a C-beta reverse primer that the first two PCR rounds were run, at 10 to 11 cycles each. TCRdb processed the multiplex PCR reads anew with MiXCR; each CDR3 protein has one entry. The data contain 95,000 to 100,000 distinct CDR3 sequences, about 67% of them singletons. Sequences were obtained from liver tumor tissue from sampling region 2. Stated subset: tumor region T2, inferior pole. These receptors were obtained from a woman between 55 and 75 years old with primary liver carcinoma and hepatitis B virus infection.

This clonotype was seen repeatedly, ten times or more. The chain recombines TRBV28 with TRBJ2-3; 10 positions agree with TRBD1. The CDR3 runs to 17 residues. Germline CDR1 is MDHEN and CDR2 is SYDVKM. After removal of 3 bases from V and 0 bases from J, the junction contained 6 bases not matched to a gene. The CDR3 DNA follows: TGTGCCAGCAGTTTGGACAGGGGGTCGGCCAGCACAGATACGCAGTATTTT. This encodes CASSLDRGSASTDTQYF.

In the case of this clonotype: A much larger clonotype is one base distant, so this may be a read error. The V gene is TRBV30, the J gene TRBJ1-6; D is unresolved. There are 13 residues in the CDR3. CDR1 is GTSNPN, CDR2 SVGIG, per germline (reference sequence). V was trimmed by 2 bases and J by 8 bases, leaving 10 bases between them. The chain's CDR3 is CAWSLQADSPLHF. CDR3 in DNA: TGTGCCTGGAGTTTGCAGGCGGATTCACCCCTCCACTTT.

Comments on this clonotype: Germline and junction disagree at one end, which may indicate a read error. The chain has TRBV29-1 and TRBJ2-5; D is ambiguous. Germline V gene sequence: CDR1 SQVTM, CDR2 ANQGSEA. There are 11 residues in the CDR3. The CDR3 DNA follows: TGCACCGTCAATTCCCGAGAGACTCAGTACTTC. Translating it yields CTVNSRETQYF.

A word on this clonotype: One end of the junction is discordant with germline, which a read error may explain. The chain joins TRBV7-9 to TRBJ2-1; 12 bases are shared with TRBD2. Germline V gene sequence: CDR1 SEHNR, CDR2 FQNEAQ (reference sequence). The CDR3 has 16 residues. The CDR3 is CANSSSSSGRASEQFF. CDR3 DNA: TGTGCCAACAGCTCATCTTCTAGCGGGAGGGCCAGCGAGCAGTTCTTC.